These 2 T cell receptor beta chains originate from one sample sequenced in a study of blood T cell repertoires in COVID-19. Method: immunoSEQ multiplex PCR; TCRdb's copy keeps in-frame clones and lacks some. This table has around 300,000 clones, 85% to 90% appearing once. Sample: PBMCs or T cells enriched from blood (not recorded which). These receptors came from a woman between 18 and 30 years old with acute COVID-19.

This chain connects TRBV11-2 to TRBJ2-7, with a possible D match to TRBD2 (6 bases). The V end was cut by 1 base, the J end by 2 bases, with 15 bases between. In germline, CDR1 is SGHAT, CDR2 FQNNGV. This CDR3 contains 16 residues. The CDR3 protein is CASSLVAGYPAYEQYF. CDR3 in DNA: TGTGCCAGCAGCTTAGTTGCGGGATACCCTGCCTACGAGCAGTACTTC.

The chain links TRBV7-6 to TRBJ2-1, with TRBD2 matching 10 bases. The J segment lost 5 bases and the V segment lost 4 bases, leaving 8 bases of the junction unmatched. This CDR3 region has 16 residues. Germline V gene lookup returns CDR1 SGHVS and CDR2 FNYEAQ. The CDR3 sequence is CASSSSSGSFNNEQFF. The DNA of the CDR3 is TGTGCCAGCAGCTCTTCTAGCGGGAGCTTCAACAATGAGCAGTTCTTC.